The source of this T cell receptor (beta chain) is a study of CD4+ T cells in melanoma. General study results and limits: In melanoma, neoantigen-specific CD4+ T cells reportedly differed in differentiation state. CD8+ T cell, macrophage and B cell function reportedly correlated with neoantigen-specific CD4+ T cells.

The table came from immunoSEQ multiplex PCR; TCRdb's copy has only in-frame clones and leaves some out. Among thousands of clones, roughly 70% were seen once, and the ten largest hold roughly 22%. This clone was counted a few times. The antigen is unknown. The germline V gene has CDR1 SGHTA and CDR2 FQGTGA. V lost 1 base, J lost 0 bases, and 7 bases lay in between. This CDR3 has 15 residues. J is TRBJ2-1 and V is TRBV7-3, with a tentative D call TRBD2 (6 bases). The receptor's source is a human donor with melanoma. Material: cells from a culture (not recorded whether cultured in vitro). CDR3 bases: TGTGCCAGCAGCTTAAACGGGGGCTCCTACAATGAGCAGTTCTTC. It encodes CASSLNGGSYNEQFF.